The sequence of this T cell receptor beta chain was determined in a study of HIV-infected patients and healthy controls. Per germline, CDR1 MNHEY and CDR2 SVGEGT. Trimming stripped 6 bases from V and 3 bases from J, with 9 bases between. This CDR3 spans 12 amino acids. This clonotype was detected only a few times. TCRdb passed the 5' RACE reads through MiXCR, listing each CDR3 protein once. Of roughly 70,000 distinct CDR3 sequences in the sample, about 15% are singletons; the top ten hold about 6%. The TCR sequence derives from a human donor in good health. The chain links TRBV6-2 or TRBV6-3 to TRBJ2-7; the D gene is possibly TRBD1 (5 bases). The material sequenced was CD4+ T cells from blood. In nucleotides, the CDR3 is TGTGCCAGCAGAGCAGGGAACTACGAGCAGTACTTC. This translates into CASRAGNYEQYF.